This is a list of T cell receptor beta chains from one sample in a study of metastatic and nonmetastatic thyroid tumors. With MiXCR, TCRdb reprocessed the PCR reads. The sample has 13,000 to 15,000 clones, about a quarter seen once; the top ten hold roughly 11%. Sequencing was performed on tumor tissue. These receptors originate from a female donor with papillary thyroid cancer or a benign thyroid nodule (not recorded which). Some clones in this sample may be carry-over from other donors' samples. CDR3s include the opening cysteine and the closing phenylalanine or tryptophan.

CASLPTGSGYTF,TRBV2,12
CASSLDGTTYEQYF,TRBV11-2,14
CASSILSDTDTQYF,TRBV19,14
CSAIGGKTNEKLFF,TRBV20-1,14
CASSQDRVPNSPLHF,TRBV14,15
CSARDHGRREPVSYEQYF,TRBV20-1,18
CASSYSPSAKNIQYF,TRBV6-5,15
CASSEMGQGFYEQYF,TRBV6-1,15
CAWSMGPTVGYTF,TRBV30,13
CASSFSGQGRDEKLFF,TRBV7-9,16
CASSIAQSDSERGYTF,TRBV19,16
CSARGPRGSGVTDTQYF,TRBV20-1,17
CAWGTGTYLATNEKLFF,TRBV30,17
CSARERTGNSPLHF,TRBV20-1,14
CAIRNNDAGNTIYF,TRBV10-3,14
CACGGRPISYEQYF,TRBV30,14
CASSPGANYGYTF,TRBV6-1,13
CATTRGEGALDTQYF,TRBV2,15
CASSHPFGELFF,TRBV6-1,12
CASRRLGGNNEQFF,TRBV3-1,14
CASSLEHFQPQHF,TRBV7-2,13
CASSWGQETQYF,TRBV5-6,12
CASSASGGTDTQYF,TRBV18,14
CASSPAGTGNTIYF,TRBV5-5,14
CASSQDLMGPSRYGYTF,TRBV3-1,17
CASISADRVNTVELFF,TRBV27,16
CSGGRGEDTEDFF,TRBV20-1,13
CASSWDNTEAFF,TRBV7-9,12
CASKQNYGRDLGYTF,TRBV28,15
CASSLAPTGLGTDTQYF,TRBV13,17
CASSLASVVGTGELFF,TRBV7-2,16
CAIKGTGSRDEQYF,TRBV10-3,14
CAWRGGVVAKSEQFF,TRBV30,15
CASSLEYGGTEAFF,TRBV11-2,14
CASAILGFSYEQYF,TRBV28,14
CASSEGGSEQYF,TRBV2,12
CASSTGPYEQYF,TRBV28,12
CSARDPGGGSYEQYF,TRBV20-1,15
CASSDQGVSTDTQYF,TRBV2,15
CSARSTIDYDQYF,TRBV20-1,13
CASSFWQGAKETQYF,TRBV6-1,15
CASKLDPRSDTQYF,TRBV6-2/TRBV6-3,14
CASSLGISAEQYF,TRBV13,13
CASSQTSGRSNEQFF,TRBV9,15
CATSTGTDQPQHF,TRBV15,13
CATLQNDQYSNQPQHF,TRBV6-1,16
CSASSGPQGGYEQYF,TRBV20-1,15
CASSLVPPGSGVQAF,TRBV11-1,15
CASSLTGRLETQYF,TRBV5-8,14
CASSMSGEHHQSQHF,TRBV5-8,15
CASRLPGAPDTQYF,TRBV6-2/TRBV6-3,14
CASRWESGNTIYF,TRBV5-1,13
CASSLRGTYEQYF,TRBV11-1,13
CASGRTENTEAFF,TRBV6-1,13
CRAGLTDTQYF,TRBV20-1,11
CASSQWESSYEQYF,TRBV4-3,14
CASSASGLGVDTQYF,TRBV5-1,15
CASSLTSNPYNEQFF,TRBV11-2,15